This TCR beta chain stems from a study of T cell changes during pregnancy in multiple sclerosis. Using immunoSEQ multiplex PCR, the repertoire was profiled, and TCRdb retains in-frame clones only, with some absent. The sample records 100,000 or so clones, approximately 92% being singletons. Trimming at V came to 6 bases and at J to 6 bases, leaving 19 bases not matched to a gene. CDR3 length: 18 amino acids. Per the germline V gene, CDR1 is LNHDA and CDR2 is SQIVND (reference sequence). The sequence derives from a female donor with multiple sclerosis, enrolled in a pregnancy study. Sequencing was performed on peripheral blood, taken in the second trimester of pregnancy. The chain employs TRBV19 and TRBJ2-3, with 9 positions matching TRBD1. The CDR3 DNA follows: TGTGCCAGTAGCGATAACAGGGGGCCGGGTGGCCTACCCGATACGCAGTATTTT. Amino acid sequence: CASSDNRGPGGLPDTQYF. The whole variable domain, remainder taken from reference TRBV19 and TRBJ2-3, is DGGITQSPKYLFRKEGQNVTLSCEQNLNHDAMYWYRQDPGQGLRLIYYSQIVNDFQKGDIAEGYSVSREKKESFPLTVTSAQKNPTAFYLCASSDNRGPGGLPDTQYFGPGTRLTVL.